This T cell receptor (beta chain) was captured in a study of T cell changes during pregnancy in multiple sclerosis. Profiled with immunoSEQ multiplex PCR; TCRdb holds only in-frame clones, not every one. The sample lists roughly 46,000 clones; 90% to 95% were seen once. The CDR3 covers 13 residues. Germline-derived CDR1 and CDR2 are SQVTM and ANQGSEA. V lost 1 base, J lost 6 bases, and 13 bases lay in between. Sequences were derived from CD8+ T cells from peripheral blood mononuclear cells, sampled in the first trimester of pregnancy. This chain uses TRBV29-1 with TRBJ2-7; D perhaps matches TRBD2 (6 bases). This TCR was recovered from a female donor with multiple sclerosis, enrolled in a pregnancy study. This chain's CDR3 is CSVEVGGRGEQYF. The CDR3, as DNA: TGCAGCGTTGAAGTGGGGGGTAGGGGCGAGCAGTACTTC.